This TCR beta chain derives from a study of blood T cell repertoires in COVID-19 (dated by TCRdb to 2018 to 2020). General notes on the study: Collaborator samples came from the United States, Italy and Spain and covered acute and convalescent phases of COVID-19. The prospective study material was composed of cDNA or gDNA derived from T cells, B-cell-depleted T cells, or PBMCs. The dataset comprised deeply sampled blood TCRbeta repertoires from subjects exposed to, actively infected with, or recovered from COVID-19. The repertoires were released in a freely available public database intended as a resource for research on the immune response to SARS-CoV-2. The samples were drawn from two sources: the first 160 participants of the ongoing ImmuneRACE study, and fewer than 1,500 subjects contributed by 6 global collaborators. Nearly every sample came with metadata listing a de-identified subject ID, COVID-19 status, age in years and sex. Where available, HLA class I and class II types were taken from metadata supplied by the sample provider and were not determined by assay-based typing. The paper's findings and limits, for the study overall: Clinical and demographic metadata were provided uncurated, with the amount varying by source and participant.

The immunoSEQ Assay, a bias-controlled multiplex PCR, was used to amplify TCRbeta CDR3 regions from genomic DNA. The authors' analysis ran thus. Within the assay, amplification of reference gene primers was used to estimate how many nucleated cells each sample contained. To quantify the absolute abundance of each unique TCRbeta CDR3 rearrangement, sequence reads were collapsed and filtered. For each sample, productive Simpson clonality was calculated as the square root of Simpson's diversity index over productive rearrangements. In TCRdb, the immuneACCESS table is reduced to in-frame sequences with V and J assigned. These tables do not hold every clone; where another copy was compared, an unresolved V gene accounts for under half, and the others remain unexplained. V and J calls and clone size come straight from that table; D and trimming were deduced from the DNA. Present in this sample are about 670,000 clones, approximately 90% of which were seen just once. The ten largest account for approximately 0.3% of the sample.

Collaborating institutions collected whole blood in K2EDTA tubes following their own protocols. For TCRbeta analysis, collaborators shipped samples as frozen whole blood, isolated PBMCs, or DNA extracted from either of those sample types. Between the V and J ends, shortened by 0 bases and 4 bases respectively, the junction contains 10 bases. As encoded in the germline V gene (reference sequence), CDR1 is GTSNPN while CDR2 is SVGIG. The CDR3 covers 14 residues, taking in both the cysteine and the phenylalanine. The entry retains the CDR3 DNA only, 42 bases that are in frame from base 1. This clone was observed once. This clone's antigen is unknown. Nothing much larger sits one base from this clone, and base qualities are not available.

The chain uses TRBV30 and TRBJ1-5; the D gene is perhaps TRBD1, from 6 matching bases. This TCR came from a young woman with acute or convalescent COVID-19. What was sequenced was peripheral blood. The CDR3 region: CAWSVQTGNQPQHF. In nucleotides, the sequence is TGTGCCTGGAGTGTCCAGACAGGTAATCAGCCCCAGCATTTT.